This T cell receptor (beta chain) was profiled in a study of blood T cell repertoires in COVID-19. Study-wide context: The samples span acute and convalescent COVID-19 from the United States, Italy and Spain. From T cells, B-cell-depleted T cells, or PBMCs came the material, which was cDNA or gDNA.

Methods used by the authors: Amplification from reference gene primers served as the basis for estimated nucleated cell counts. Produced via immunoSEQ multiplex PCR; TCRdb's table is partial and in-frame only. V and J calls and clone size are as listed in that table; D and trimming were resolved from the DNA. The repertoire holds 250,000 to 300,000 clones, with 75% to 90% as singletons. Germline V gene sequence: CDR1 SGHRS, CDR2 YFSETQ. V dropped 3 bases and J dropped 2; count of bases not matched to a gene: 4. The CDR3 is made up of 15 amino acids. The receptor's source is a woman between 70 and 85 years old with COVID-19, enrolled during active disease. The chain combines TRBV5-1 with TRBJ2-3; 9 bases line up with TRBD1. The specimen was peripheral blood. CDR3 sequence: CASSYRGLVTDTQYF. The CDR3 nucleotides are TGCGCCAGCAGCTACAGGGGGCTAGTCACAGATACGCAGTATTTT.